This paragraph covers one T cell receptor beta chain sequence. This clone's antigen is unknown. One end of the junction varies from germline; a read error may be responsible. Patients with autoimmune disease history or receiving systemic immunosuppression were excluded from the trial. Peripheral blood for TCR sequencing was collected from all dose cohorts at baseline, on cycle 4 day 1, and on cycle 7 day 1. Samples were obtained from an open-label, multicenter, first-in-human phase I dose-escalation trial of ivuxolimab. The trial enrolled adults with locally advanced or metastatic head and neck squamous cell, hepatocellular, melanoma or renal cell carcinoma. Before TCR sequencing, CD4+ and CD8+ T cells were separately sorted from peripheral blood. This sample is part of a study of OX40 agonist ivuxolimab in advanced cancers. As for the study more broadly: Ivuxolimab, which targeted the costimulatory receptor OX40 (CD134), was an agonistic, fully human IgG2 monoclonal antibody. The paper reports the monotherapy dose-escalation portion (N = 52 patients) of the phase I ivuxolimab trial. Of the approximately 53 patients in dose escalation, about 20 had hepatocellular carcinoma, approximately 15 had melanoma, 9 had renal cell carcinoma and 9 had head and neck cancer. Three dose-escalation patients achieved partial responses, one with hepatocellular carcinoma and two with cutaneous melanoma. Patients were allowed to have had prior anti-PD-1, anti-PD-L1 or anti-CTLA-4 therapy, and approximately 43% of the dose-escalation patients had previously received checkpoint inhibitors. Intravenous ivuxolimab was administered to patients every 2 weeks at six dose levels: 0.01, 0.1, 0.3, 1.5, 3 and 10 mg/kg. Peripheral TCRbeta sequencing was intended to test whether TCR sequence diversity was altered and clonal T-cell expansion was caused by ivuxolimab. A male proportion of under 85% and a mean age of 60 years, ranging from about 23 to 79, were recorded for the dose-escalation cohort. On the study overall, not on this receptor specifically: In the 0.1-3.0 mg/kg groups, partial responders had among the lowest normalized peripheral clonal expansion, particularly in CD8+ T cells. The antigen specificity of the peripheral T cells that underwent clonal expansion was not determined. After ivuxolimab, expanded clones were on average more numerous among CD8+ T cells than among CD4+ T cells. At doses of 0.1 to 3.0 mg/kg, clonal expansion of both CD4+ and CD8+ T cells in blood was seen between baseline and week 6. Low levels of normalized T-cell clonal expansion were also seen in some patients who did not respond.

For sequencing of the TCRbeta CDR3 region, genomic DNA was extracted from the sorted cells. The immunoSEQ Assay was used to sequence the TCRbeta CDR3 regions. TCRdb holds this immuneACCESS table with in-frame rearrangements only. Some clones are missing; in checked studies, unresolved V genes explain under half, and the rest has no known cause. For this sample the table gives about 98,000 clones, of which roughly 87% were detected only once. The ten largest clones take up roughly 0.52% of the sample. CDR1 and CDR2, looked up from the germline V gene (reference sequence), are SSHAT and FNYEAQ. The CDR3 holds 16 amino acids from the cysteine to the phenylalanine. The kept DNA is CDR3 alone, 48 bases in frame from the first base.

The TCR was taken from an adult with an advanced solid tumor such as melanoma, head and neck, liver or kidney cancer. The sequenced sample was CD4+ or CD8+ T cells sorted from blood, obtained in a trial of the OX40 agonist ivuxolimab. The chain joins TRBV7-7 to TRBJ2-1; 7 bases in the junction line up with TRBD1. The CDR3 region reads CASSPSFGDSYNEQFF. In nucleotides, the sequence is TGTGCTAGCAGCCCTTCCTTCGGGGACAGCTACAATGAGCAGTTCTTC. Full variable domain (CDR3 extended with the reference TRBV7-7 and TRBJ2-1 proteins): GAGVSQSPRYKVTKRGQDVTLRCDPISSHATLYWYQQALGQGPEFLTYFNYEAQPDKSGLPSDRFSAERPEGSISTLTIQRTEQRDSAMYRCASSPSFGDSYNEQFFGPGTRLTVL.